Included here is one T cell receptor beta chain sequence, with context. Its antigen is unknown. Each sample had at least 6 million PBMCs isolated. This sample is part of a study of blood T cells in healthy people across ages. CDR3 length: 16 amino acids. Trimming shortened V by 5 bases and J by 3 bases, and 20 bases separated the two germline ends. Per germline, CDR1 SGHVS and CDR2 FQNEAQ. Study outcomes and limitations: Naive CD4+ cell counts and diversity both ran higher in long-lived than in aged donors. A roughly linear fall in TCR beta diversity per million T cells was seen with increasing age.

Using a J-beta primer mix together with a sample-barcoded 5' primer, a second PCR was run for roughly 7 to 11 cycles. One entry per CDR3 protein, called by TCRdb with MiXCR from the 5' RACE reads. The table has fewer than 2 million distinct CDR3 sequences, 39% seen once. The sequencing sample was made of blood. The origin of this receptor is a human donor in good health. The V gene is TRBV7-8, the J gene TRBJ2-7; no clear D gene. CDR3 coding DNA: TGTGCCAGCAGCCACCTTCGACACTCACCTGGCTACGAGCAGTACTTC. Translated: CASSHLRHSPGYEQYF.